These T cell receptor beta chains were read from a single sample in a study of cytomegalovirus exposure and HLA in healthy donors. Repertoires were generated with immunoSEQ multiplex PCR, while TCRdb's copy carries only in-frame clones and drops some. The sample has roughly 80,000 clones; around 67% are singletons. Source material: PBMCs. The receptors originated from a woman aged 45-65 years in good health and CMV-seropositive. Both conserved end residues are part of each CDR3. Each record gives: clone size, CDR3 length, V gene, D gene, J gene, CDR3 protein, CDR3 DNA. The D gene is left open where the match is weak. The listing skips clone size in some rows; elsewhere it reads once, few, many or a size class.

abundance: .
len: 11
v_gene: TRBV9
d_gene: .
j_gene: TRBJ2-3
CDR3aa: CASSPGDTQYF
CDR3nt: TGTGCCAGCAGCCCAGGGGATACGCAGTATTTT

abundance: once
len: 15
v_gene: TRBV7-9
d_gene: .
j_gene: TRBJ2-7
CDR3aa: CSSSPGTLGLSEQYF
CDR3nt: TGTTCCAGCAGCCCTGGGACACTGGGATTGTCGGAGCAGTACTTC

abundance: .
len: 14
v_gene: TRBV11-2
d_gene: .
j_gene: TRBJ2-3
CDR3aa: CASSFNRGTDTQYF
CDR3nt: TGTGCCAGCAGCTTTAACCGGGGCACAGATACGCAGTATTTT

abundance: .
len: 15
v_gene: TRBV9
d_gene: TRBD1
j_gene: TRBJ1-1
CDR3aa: CASSGGQGWNTEAFF
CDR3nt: TGTGCCAGCAGCGGCGGACAGGGTTGGAACACTGAAGCTTTCTTT

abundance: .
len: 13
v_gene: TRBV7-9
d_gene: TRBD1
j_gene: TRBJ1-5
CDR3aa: CASSSGGEQPQHF
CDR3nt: TGTGCCAGCAGCTCAGGGGGCGAACAGCCCCAGCATTTT

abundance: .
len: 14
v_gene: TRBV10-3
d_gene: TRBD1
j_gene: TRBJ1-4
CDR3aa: CAIRGGPTNEKLFF
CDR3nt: TGTGCCATCAGAGGGGGCCCAACTAATGAAAAACTGTTTTTT

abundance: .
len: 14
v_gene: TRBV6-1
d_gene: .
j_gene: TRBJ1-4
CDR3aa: CASSASTGREKLFF
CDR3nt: TGTGCCAGCAGTGCGAGTACAGGGCGTGAAAAACTGTTTTTT

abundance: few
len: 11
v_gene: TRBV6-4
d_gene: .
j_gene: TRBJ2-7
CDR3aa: CARNRVYEQYF
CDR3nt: TGTGCCAGGAATCGGGTTTACGAGCAGTACTTC

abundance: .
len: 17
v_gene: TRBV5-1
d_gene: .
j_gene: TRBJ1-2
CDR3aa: CASSLATAGGYDDGYTF
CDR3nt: TGCGCCAGCAGCTTGGCCACGGCGGGGGGGTACGACGATGGCTACACCTTC

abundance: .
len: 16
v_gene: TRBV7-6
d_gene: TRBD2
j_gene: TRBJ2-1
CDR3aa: CASSITSGGAGNEQFF
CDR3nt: TGTGCCAGCAGCATAACTAGCGGGGGGGCGGGAAATGAGCAGTTCTTC

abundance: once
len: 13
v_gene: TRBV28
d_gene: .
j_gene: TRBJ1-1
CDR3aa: CATRDTQNTEAFF
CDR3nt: TGTGCCACGAGGGACACTCAGAACACTGAAGCTTTCTTT

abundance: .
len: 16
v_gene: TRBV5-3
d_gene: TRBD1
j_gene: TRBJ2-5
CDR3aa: CARSINRGRMEETQYF
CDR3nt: TGTGCCAGAAGCATAAACAGGGGGCGAATGGAAGAGACCCAGTACTTC

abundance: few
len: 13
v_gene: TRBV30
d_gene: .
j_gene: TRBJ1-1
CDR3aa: CAWRFTGLSEAFF
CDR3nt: TGTGCCTGGAGGTTTACAGGGTTGTCTGAAGCTTTCTTT

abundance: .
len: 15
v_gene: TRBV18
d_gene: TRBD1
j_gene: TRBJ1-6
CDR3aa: CASSPDRDVGSPLHF
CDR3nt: TGTGCCAGCTCACCCGACAGGGACGTTGGTTCACCCCTCCACTTT

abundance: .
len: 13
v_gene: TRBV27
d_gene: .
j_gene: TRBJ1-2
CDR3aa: CASSPGGERGYTF
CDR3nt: TGTGCCAGCTCGCCGGGGGGGGAACGTGGCTACACCTTC

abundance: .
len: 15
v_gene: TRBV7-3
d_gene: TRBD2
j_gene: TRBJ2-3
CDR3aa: CASSRLAERTDTQYF
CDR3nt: TGTGCCAGCAGCAGACTAGCCGAACGCACAGATACGCAGTATTTT

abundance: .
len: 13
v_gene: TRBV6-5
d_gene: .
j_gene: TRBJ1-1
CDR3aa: CASGQSTVNEAFF
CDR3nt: TGTGCCAGTGGACAGTCGACAGTTAATGAAGCTTTCTTT

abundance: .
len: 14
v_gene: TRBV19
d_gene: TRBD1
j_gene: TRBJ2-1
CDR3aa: CASTRDRGYNEQFF
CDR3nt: TGTGCCAGCACCCGGGACAGGGGCTACAATGAGCAGTTCTTC

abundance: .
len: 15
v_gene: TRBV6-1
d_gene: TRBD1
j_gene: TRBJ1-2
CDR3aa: CASIGGTPTGEGYTF
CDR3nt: TGTGCCAGCATCGGCGGGACCCCGACAGGGGAGGGCTACACCTTC

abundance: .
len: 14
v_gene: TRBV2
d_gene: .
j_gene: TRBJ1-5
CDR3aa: CASSDQSRLQPQHF
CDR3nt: TGTGCCAGCAGTGATCAGTCCCGATTGCAGCCCCAGCATTTT

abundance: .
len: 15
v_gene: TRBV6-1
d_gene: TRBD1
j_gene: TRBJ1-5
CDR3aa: CASSETDRARQPQHF
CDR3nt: TGTGCCAGCAGTGAAACAGACAGGGCTCGACAGCCCCAGCATTTT

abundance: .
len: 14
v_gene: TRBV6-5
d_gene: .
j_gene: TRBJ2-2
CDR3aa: CASSPGTHTGELFF
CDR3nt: TGTGCCAGCAGTCCCGGGACACACACCGGGGAGCTGTTTTTT

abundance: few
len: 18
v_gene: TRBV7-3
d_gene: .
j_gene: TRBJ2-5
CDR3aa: CASSLAPCLVNREETQYF
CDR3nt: TGTGCCAGCAGCTTAGCCCCTTGTCTCGTCAACCGGGAAGAGACCCAGTACTTC

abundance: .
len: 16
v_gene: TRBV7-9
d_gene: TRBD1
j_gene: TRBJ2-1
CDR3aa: CASSLPGQGGFGEQFF
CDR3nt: TGTGCCAGCAGCTTACCGGGACAGGGCGGTTTCGGTGAGCAGTTCTTC

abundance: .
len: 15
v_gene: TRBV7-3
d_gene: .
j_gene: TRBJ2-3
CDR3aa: CASSSRGTSTDTQYF
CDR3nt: TGTGCCAGCAGCTCCAGGGGAACTAGCACAGATACGCAGTATTTT

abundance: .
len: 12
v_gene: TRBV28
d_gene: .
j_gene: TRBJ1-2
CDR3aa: CATELSGEGYTF
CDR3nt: TGTGCCACCGAACTCTCAGGGGAGGGCTACACCTTC

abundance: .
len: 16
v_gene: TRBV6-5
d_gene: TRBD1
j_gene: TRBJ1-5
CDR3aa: CASSYSGTGGGQPQHF
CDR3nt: TGTGCCAGCAGTTACTCTGGGACAGGGGGCGGTCAGCCCCAGCATTTT

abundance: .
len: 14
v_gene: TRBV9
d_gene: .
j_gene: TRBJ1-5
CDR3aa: CASSVESGDQPQHF
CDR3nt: TGTGCCAGCAGCGTAGAATCAGGGGATCAGCCCCAGCATTTT

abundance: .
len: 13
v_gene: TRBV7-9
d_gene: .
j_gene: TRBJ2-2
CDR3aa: CASSLRVAGELFF
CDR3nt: TGTGCCAGCAGCTTGAGGGTGGCCGGGGAGCTGTTTTTT

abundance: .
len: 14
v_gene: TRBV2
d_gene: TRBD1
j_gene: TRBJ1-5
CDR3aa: CASSSDRGFQPQHF
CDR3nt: TGTGCCAGCAGTTCGGACAGGGGGTTTCAGCCCCAGCATTTT

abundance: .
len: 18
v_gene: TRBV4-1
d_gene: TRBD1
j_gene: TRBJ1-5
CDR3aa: CASSPSPIRQGLYQPQHF
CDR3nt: TGCGCCAGCAGCCCTTCCCCAATTCGACAGGGGCTCTATCAGCCCCAGCATTTT

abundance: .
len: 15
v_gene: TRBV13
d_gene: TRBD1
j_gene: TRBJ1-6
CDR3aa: CASRHRTGYNSPLHF
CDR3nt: TGTGCCAGCAGACATAGGACAGGGTATAATTCACCCCTCCACTTT

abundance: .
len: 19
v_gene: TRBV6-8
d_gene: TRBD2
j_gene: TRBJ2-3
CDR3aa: CASSSPFSGGVESTDTQYF
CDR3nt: TGTGCCAGCAGTTCCCCCTTTAGCGGGGGGGTAGAAAGCACAGATACGCAGTATTTT

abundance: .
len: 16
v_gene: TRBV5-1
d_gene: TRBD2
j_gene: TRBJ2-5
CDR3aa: CASSLGASGGTETQYF
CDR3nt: TGCGCCAGCAGCTTGGGGGCTAGCGGGGGGACGGAGACCCAGTACTTC

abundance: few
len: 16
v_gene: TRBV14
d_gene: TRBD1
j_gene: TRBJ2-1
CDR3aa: CASSRIPGQGDNEQFF
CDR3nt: TGTGCCAGCAGCCGTATTCCGGGACAGGGGGACAATGAGCAGTTCTTC

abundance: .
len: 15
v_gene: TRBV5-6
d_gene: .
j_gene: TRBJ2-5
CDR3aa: CASSLEQGLQETQYF
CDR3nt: TGTGCCAGCAGCTTGGAACAGGGACTACAAGAGACCCAGTACTTC

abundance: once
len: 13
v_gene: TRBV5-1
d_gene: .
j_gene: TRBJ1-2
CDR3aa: CASSLGGSYGYTF
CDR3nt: TGCGCCAGCAGCTTGGGGGGCTCCTATGGCTACACCTTC

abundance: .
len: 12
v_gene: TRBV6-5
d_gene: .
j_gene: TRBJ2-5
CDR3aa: CASGDSQETQYF
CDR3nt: TGTGCCAGCGGGGACTCCCAAGAGACCCAGTACTTC

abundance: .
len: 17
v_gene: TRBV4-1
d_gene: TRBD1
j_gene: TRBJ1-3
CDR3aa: CASRGGQAGLSGNTIYF
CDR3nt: TGCGCCAGCAGAGGGGGACAGGCCGGCCTTTCTGGAAACACCATATATTTT

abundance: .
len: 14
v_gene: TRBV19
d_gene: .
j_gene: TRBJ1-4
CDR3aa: CASSEGLTPEKLFF
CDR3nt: TGTGCCAGTAGTGAGGGACTGACTCCCGAAAAACTGTTTTTT

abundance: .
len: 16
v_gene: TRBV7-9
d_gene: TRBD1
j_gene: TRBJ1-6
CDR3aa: CASSSVQGALNSPLHF
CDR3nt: TGTGCCAGCAGCTCAGTACAGGGGGCCCTTAATTCACCCCTCCACTTT

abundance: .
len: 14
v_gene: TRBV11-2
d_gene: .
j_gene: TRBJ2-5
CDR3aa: CASSPILGGETQYF
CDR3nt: TGTGCCAGCAGCCCTATACTAGGGGGAGAGACCCAGTACTTC

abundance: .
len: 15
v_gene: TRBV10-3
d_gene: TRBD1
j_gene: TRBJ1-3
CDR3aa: CAIRGGQGSGNTIYF
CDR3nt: TGTGCCATCAGAGGCGGACAGGGGAGTGGAAACACCATATATTTT

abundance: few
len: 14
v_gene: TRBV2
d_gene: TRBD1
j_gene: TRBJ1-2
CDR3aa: CASIGQGKDYGYTF
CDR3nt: TGTGCCAGCATAGGACAGGGGAAAGACTATGGCTACACCTTC

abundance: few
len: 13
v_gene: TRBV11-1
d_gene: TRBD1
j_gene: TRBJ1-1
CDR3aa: CASSTGQGATAFF
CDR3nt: TGTGCCAGCAGCACCGGACAGGGGGCAACGGCTTTCTTT

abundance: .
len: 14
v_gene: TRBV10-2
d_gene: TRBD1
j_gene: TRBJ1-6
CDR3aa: CASSEGQGGSPLHF
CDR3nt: TGCGCCAGCAGTGAGGGACAGGGGGGTTCACCCCTCCACTTT

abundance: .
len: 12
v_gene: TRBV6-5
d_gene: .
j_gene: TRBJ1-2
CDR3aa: CASRVAGDGYTF
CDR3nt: TGTGCCAGCCGGGTGGCGGGGGATGGCTACACCTTC

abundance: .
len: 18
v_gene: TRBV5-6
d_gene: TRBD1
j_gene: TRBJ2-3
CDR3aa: CASNLIVGTGVYTDTQYF
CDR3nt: TGTGCCAGCAACTTGATTGTGGGGACAGGAGTTTACACAGATACGCAGTATTTT

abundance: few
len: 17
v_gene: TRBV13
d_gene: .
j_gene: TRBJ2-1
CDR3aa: CASSLASNSAPYNEQFF
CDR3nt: TGTGCCAGCAGCTTAGCCTCAAATAGCGCGCCCTACAATGAGCAGTTCTTC

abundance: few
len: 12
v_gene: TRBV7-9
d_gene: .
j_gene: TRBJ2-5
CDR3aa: CASSLISETQYF
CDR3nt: TGTGCCAGCAGCTTAATAAGCGAGACCCAGTACTTC

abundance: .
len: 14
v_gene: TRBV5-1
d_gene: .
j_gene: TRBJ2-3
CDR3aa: CASRRDLYTDTQYF
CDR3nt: TGCGCCAGCAGGCGGGATCTATACACAGATACGCAGTATTTT

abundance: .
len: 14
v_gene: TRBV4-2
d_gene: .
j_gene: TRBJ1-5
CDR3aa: CASSQETGHRAQHF
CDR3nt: TGTGCCAGCAGCCAAGAGACGGGACATCGGGCCCAGCATTTT

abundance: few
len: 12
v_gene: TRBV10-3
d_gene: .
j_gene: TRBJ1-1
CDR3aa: CAISEQGNEAFF
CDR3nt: TGTGCCATCAGTGAGCAGGGCAATGAAGCTTTCTTT

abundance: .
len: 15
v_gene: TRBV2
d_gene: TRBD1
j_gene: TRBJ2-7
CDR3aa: CASSEEGQPPYEQYF
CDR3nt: TGTGCCAGCAGTGAAGAGGGACAGCCTCCCTACGAGCAGTACTTC